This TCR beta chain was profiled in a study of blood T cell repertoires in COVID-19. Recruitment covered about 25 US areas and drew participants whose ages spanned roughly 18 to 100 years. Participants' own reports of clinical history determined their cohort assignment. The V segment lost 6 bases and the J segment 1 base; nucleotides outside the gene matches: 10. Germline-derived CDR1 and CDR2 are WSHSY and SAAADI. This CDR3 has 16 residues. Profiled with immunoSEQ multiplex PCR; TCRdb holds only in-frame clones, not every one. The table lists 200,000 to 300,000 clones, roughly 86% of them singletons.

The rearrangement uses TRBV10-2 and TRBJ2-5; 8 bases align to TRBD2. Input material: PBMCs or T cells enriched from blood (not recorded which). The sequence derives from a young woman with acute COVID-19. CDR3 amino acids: CASSSGLAGFQETQYF. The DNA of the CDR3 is TGCGCCAGCAGCTCCGGGTTAGCGGGGTTCCAAGAGACCCAGTACTTC.